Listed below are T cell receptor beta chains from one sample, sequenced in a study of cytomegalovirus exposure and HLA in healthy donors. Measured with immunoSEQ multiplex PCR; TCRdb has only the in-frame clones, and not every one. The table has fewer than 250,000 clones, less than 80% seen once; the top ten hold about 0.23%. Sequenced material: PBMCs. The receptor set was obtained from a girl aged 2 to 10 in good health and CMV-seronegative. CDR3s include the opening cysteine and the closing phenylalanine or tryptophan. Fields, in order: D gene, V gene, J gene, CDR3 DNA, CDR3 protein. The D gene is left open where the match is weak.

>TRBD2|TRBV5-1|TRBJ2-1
TGCGCCAGCAGCTCGCGGACTAGCGGGGGTCACAATGAGCAGTTCTTC
CASSSRTSGGHNEQFF
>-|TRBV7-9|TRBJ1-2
TGTGCCAGCAGGAAACCGGAGACTAACTATGGCTACACCTTC
CASRKPETNYGYTF
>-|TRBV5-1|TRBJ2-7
TGCGCCAGCAGCTTGGGGGCAGGCTCCTACGAGCAGTACTTC
CASSLGAGSYEQYF
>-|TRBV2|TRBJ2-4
TGTGCCAGTGTCAGGGGGGAAGCCAAAAACATTCAGTACTTC
CASVRGEAKNIQYF
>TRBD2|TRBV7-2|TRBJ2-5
TGTGCCAGCAGCCCCCCTAGCGGGAGGGCCTGGGAGACCCAGTACTTC
CASSPPSGRAWETQYF
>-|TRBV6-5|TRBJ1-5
TGTGCCAGCAGTTACTCGAGAGACAATCAGCCCCAGCATTTT
CASSYSRDNQPQHF
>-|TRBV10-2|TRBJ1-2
TGCGCCAGCAGTGAGTCAGTACGGTCGATTAACTATGGCTACACCTTC
CASSESVRSINYGYTF
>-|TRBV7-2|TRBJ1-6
TGTGCCAGCAGCTTAGCGGGCGGGGATAATTCACCCCTCCACTTT
CASSLAGGDNSPLHF
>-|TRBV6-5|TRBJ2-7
TGTGCCAGCAGTTACCACTCCAGGTACGGTTCCTACGAGCAGTACTTC
CASSYHSRYGSYEQYF
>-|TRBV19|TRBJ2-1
TGTGCCAGTAGTATAGATTGGGCCCGCAATGAGCAGTTCTTC
CASSIDWARNEQFF
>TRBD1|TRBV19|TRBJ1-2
TGTGCCAGTCGAAAAAGGGACAGGGGCTATGGCTACACCTTC
CASRKRDRGYGYTF
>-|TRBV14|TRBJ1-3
TGTGCCAGCAGCGGGATGCGGGGGGCTACTGGAAACACCATATATTTT
CASSGMRGATGNTIYF
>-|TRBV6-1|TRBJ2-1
TGTGCCAGCAGTCCCCCATACAATGAGCAGTTCTTC
CASSPPYNEQFF
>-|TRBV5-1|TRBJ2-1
TGCGCCAGCAGCCCTCTAGTAGTTCCCAAGTACAATGAGCAGTTCTTC
CASSPLVVPKYNEQFF
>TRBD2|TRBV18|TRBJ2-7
TGTGCCAGCTCACCCGGGACTAGCGGGAGTGGGGAGCAGTACTTC
CASSPGTSGSGEQYF